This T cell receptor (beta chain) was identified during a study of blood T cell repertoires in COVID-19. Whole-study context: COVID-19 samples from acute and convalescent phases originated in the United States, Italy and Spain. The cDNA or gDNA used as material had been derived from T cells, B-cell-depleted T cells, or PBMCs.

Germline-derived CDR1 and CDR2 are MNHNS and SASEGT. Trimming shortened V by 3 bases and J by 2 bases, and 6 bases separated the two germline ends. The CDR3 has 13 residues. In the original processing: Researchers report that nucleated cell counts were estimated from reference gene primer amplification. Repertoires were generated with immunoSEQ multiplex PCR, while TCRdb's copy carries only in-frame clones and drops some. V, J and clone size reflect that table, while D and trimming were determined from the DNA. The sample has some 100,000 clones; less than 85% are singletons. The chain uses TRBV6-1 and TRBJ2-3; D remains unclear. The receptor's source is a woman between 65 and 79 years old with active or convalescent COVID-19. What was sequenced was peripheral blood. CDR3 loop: CASSDLTTDTQYF. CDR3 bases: TGTGCCAGCAGTGATCTAACCACAGATACGCAGTATTTT.